The source of this T cell receptor (beta chain) is a study of T-cell memory formation after mild COVID-19 (dated by TCRdb to the early 2020s). Regarding the research as a whole: TCR sequence clusters from the two donors were found to be largely donor specific. The cohort was made up of two young adult volunteers, one female and one male, who were previously healthy. In two donors, T-cell clones that expanded and contracted after mild COVID-19 were followed by sequencing TCRalpha and TCRbeta repertoires longitudinally. General study outcomes and caveats: Clones that contracted from day 15 to 85 showed balanced CD4/CD8 phenotypes, whereas a second wave of clones that expanded from day 15 to 37 leaned towards CD4+. SARS-CoV-2 specificity was not confirmed for the second-wave clones peaking on day 37. Some responding clones were detected in pre-infection memory, which suggested that pre-existing cross-reactive memory T cells had joined the SARS-CoV-2 response. Contracting CD4+ clones turned up mainly in the CM and EM memory subsets, whereas EMRA was where CD8+ clones were enriched. The study covered only two mild cases, and larger cohorts including severe cases with pre-infection samples were considered necessary.

The data were produced on an Illumina NovaSeq 6000. cDNA libraries for TCRalpha and TCRbeta were prepared by 5'RACE using constant-segment primers, with sample barcodes and unique molecular identifiers added. Trizol reagent was used to extract RNA from every sample. The libraries were amplified in two PCR steps, and the second step added a second sample barcode and Illumina TruSeq adapters. The libraries were sequenced on an Illumina NovaSeq using 2 x 150 bp paired-end reads. In the paper's pipeline: With migec v1.2.7, reads were demultiplexed and then collapsed into UMI-guided consensus sequences. Using mixcr v2.1.11, the UMI consensuses were aligned to TRA and TRB V and J templates and assembled into clonotypes. A clonotype was counted as expanded or contracted only if both edgeR and NoisET called the change significant, with noise models trained on biological replicates. edgeR calls used a false discovery rate-adjusted p below 0.01 and a log2 fold-change threshold of 1. PCA with hierarchical clustering of max-normalized trajectories of the 1000 most abundant clonotypes was used as exploratory dynamics analysis. Separately sequenced CD4+ and CD8+ repertoires were used to assign a CD4 or CD8 phenotype to each responding clone. TCRdb cleaned the public reads at Q25 with fastp, built clones with MiXCR and kept in-frame beta chains. Here each entry gathers all rows of one CDR3 protein and keeps the most common genes and DNA. These V and J calls derive from TCRdb rather than the authors' analysis. The sample includes 380,000 or so distinct CDR3 sequences, with approximately 15% observed a single time. The ten most abundant clones make up around a fifth of the sample.

Ficoll-Paque density gradient centrifugation was the method used to isolate PBMCs. With respect to this clonotype: Its antigen target is currently unknown. Base qualities are not recorded, but no much larger clone differs from it by a single base.

There are 15 amino acids in the CDR3, from cysteine to phenylalanine inclusive. The only DNA kept is the CDR3, 45 bases in frame from the first base. Sequences PRHDT (CDR1) and FYEKMQ (CDR2) are obtained from the germline V gene (reference sequence). V is pared back by 5 bases and J by 8 bases, with 19 bases lying between the germline termini. The chain uses TRBV13 and TRBJ2-1, with the D gene too uncertain to name. This clonotype was sampled from a man between 18 and 29 years old who had mild COVID-19 (a few samples of this study predate the infection). The sample titles of this study are shuffled in the database, so cell type and time point are left out; the donor was told from shared clones. Sequenced sample: PBMCs or a T cell subset sorted from them (not recorded which). The base sequence is TGTGCCAGCAGCCCCGTCGGAAAAAGTGGCGATGAGCAGTTCTTC. Its product reads: CASSPVGKSGDEQFF.